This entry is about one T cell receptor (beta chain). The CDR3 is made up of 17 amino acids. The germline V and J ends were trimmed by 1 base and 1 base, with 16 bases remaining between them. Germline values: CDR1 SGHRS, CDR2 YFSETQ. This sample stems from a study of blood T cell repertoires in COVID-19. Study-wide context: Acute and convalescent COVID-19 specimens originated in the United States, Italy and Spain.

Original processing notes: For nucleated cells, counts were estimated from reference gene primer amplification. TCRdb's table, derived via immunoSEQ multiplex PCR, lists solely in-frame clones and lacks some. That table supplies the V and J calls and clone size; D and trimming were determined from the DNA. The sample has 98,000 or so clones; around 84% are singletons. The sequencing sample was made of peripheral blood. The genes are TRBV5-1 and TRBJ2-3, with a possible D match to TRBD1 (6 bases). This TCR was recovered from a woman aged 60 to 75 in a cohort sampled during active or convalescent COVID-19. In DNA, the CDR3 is TGCGCCAGCAGCTTGCCGCGAATGGGGGCAGGCACAGATACGCAGTATTTT. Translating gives CASSLPRMGAGTDTQYF.